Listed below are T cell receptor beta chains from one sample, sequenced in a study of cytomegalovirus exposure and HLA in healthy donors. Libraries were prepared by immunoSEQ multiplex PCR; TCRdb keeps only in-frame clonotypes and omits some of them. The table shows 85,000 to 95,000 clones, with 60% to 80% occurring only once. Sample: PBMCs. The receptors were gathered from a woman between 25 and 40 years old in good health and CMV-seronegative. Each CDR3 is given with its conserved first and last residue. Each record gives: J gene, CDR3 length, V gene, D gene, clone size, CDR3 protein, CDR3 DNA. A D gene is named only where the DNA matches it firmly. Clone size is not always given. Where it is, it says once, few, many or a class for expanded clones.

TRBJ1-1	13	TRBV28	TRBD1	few	CASRLQGGSEAFF	TGTGCCAGCAGACTCCAGGGGGGTAGTGAAGCTTTCTTT
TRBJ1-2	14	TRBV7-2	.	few	CASSPPGRFYGYTF	TGTGCCAGCAGTCCCCCTGGGCGATTCTATGGCTACACCTTC
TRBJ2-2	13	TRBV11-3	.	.	CASSLTGAGELFF	TGTGCCAGCAGCCTGACAGGCGCCGGGGAGCTGTTTTTT
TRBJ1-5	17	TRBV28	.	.	CASSVSLGQTSNQPQHF	TGTGCCAGCAGTGTTTCCTTGGGGCAGACTAGCAATCAGCCCCAGCATTTT
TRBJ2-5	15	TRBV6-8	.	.	CASSVPGILTETQYF	TGTGCCAGCAGCGTTCCGGGAATACTAACAGAGACCCAGTACTTC
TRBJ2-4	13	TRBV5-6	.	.	CASSWSPTDIQYF	TGTGCCAGCAGTTGGTCCCCCACTGACATTCAGTACTTC
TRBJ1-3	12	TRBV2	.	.	CAKAGKGNTIYF	TGTGCCAAGGCAGGGAAGGGGAACACCATATATTTT
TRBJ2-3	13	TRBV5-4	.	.	CASSLPRDYTQYF	TGTGCCAGCAGCTTGCCCCGGGACTATACGCAGTATTTT
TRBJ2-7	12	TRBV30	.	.	CAWDGGTYEQYF	TGTGCCTGGGACGGCGGGACCTACGAGCAGTACTTC
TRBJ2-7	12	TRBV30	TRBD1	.	CAWSGDSYEQYF	TGTGCCTGGAGTGGGGACAGCTACGAGCAGTACTTC
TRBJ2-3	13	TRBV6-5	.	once	CASSYGGADTQYF	TGTGCCAGCAGTTACGGCGGGGCGGATACGCAGTATTTT
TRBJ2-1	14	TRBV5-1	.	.	CASSPGLPDNEQFF	TGCGCCAGCAGCCCGGGACTCCCAGACAATGAGCAGTTCTTC
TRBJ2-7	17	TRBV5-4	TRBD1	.	CASSLATGGLISYEQYF	TGTGCCAGCAGCTTGGCCACAGGGGGCCTTATCTCCTACGAGCAGTACTTC
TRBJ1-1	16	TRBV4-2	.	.	CASSQEVRVRGTEAFF	TGTGCCAGCAGCCAAGAGGTCAGGGTAAGGGGCACTGAAGCTTTCTTT
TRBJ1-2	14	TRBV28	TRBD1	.	CASGLRGRTYGYTF	TGTGCCAGCGGGTTGAGGGGGCGCACCTATGGCTACACCTTC
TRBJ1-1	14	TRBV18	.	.	CASSQTEVSTEAFF	TGTGCCAGCTCCCAGACAGAGGTGAGCACTGAAGCTTTCTTT
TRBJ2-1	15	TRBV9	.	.	CASSASGSLTREQFF	TGTGCCAGCAGCGCGTCCGGGTCTCTCACCCGGGAGCAGTTCTTC
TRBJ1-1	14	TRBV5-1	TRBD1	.	CASSGGQIWTEAFF	TGCGCCAGCAGCGGGGGACAGATCTGGACTGAAGCTTTCTTT
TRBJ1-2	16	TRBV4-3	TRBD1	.	CASSQGGTATNYGYTF	TGCGCCAGCAGCCAAGGGGGGACAGCCACTAACTATGGCTACACCTTC
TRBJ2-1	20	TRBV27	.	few	CASSPLLVRPTVSSYNEQFF	TGTGCCAGCAGTCCCCTCCTCGTACGACCCACAGTTAGCTCCTACAATGAGCAGTTCTTC
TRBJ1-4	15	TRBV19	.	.	CASSTSGLPNEKLFF	TGTGCCAGTAGTACCTCAGGGTTACCGAATGAAAAACTGTTTTTT
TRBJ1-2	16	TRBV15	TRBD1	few	CATSRRRDRFPYGYTF	TGTGCCACCAGCAGACGCCGGGACAGGTTTCCCTATGGCTACACCTTC
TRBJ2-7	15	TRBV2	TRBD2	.	CASNRLAGAEYEQYF	TGTGCCAGCAACCGACTAGCGGGGGCCGAGTACGAGCAGTACTTC
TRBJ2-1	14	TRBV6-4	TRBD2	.	CASSSGDSYNEQFF	TGTGCCAGCTCGAGCGGGGACTCCTACAATGAGCAGTTCTTC
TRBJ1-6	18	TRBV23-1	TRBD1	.	CASSRSSTPGQGNSPLHF	TGCGCCAGCAGTCGCTCCTCGACCCCGGGACAGGGGAATTCACCCCTCCACTTT
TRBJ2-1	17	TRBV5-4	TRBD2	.	CASSAGLAGIVNNEQFF	TGTGCCAGCAGCGCGGGACTAGCGGGGATAGTAAACAATGAGCAGTTCTTC
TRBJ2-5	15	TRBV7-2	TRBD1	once	CASSFDRGEGETQYF	TGTGCCAGCAGCTTTGACAGGGGAGAAGGGGAGACCCAGTACTTC
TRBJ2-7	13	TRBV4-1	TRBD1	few	CASMGTGGYEQYF	TGCGCCAGCATGGGGACAGGGGGCTACGAGCAGTACTTC
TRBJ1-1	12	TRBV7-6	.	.	CASSLGRTEAFF	TGTGCCAGCAGCTTAGGGAGGACTGAAGCTTTCTTT
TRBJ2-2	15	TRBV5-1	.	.	CATTQTGGDTGELFF	TGCGCCACCACGCAGACAGGTGGTGACACCGGGGAGCTGTTTTTT
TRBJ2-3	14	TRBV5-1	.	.	CASSLAGVGDTQYF	TGCGCCAGCAGCTTGGCGGGGGTTGGGGATACGCAGTATTTT
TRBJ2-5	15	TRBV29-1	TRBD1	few	CSVDIGTGVEETQYF	TGCAGCGTTGATATCGGGACAGGGGTGGAAGAGACCCAGTACTTC
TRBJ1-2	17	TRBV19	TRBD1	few	CASSIAPPPPTGNGYTF	TGTGCCAGTAGTATAGCCCCACCTCCACCGACAGGGAACGGCTACACCTTC
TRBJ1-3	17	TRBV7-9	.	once	CASSLDSGGSSGNTIYF	TGTGCCAGCAGCTTAGACAGTGGCGGGTCCTCTGGAAACACCATATATTTT
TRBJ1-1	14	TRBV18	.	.	CASSPPNEFTEAFF	TGTGCCAGCTCACCACCAAATGAGTTTACTGAAGCTTTCTTT
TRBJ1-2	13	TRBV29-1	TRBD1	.	CSVGTGGSRGYTF	TGCAGCGTTGGGACAGGGGGCTCGAGGGGCTACACCTTC
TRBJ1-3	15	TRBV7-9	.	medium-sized	CASSPGGAVGNTIYF	TGTGCCAGCAGCCCCGGAGGGGCGGTTGGAAACACCATATATTTT
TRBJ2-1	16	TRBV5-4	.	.	CASSNPRGASYNEQFF	TGTGCCAGCAGTAACCCACGGGGGGCCTCCTACAATGAGCAGTTCTTC
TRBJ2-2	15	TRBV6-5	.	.	CASTDREEWTGELFF	TGTGCCAGCACCGACAGGGAGGAGTGGACCGGGGAGCTGTTTTTT
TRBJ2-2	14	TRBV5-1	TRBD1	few	CASSPGTGAGELFF	TGCGCCAGCAGTCCTGGGACAGGGGCCGGGGAGCTGTTTTTT
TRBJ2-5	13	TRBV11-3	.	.	CASSLGQKETQYF	TGTGCCAGCAGCTTAGGACAGAAAGAGACCCAGTACTTC
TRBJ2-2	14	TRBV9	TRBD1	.	CASSTGQGDGELFF	TGTGCCAGCAGTACGGGACAGGGCGACGGGGAGCTGTTTTTT
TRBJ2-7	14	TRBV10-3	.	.	CAISPDGGFNEQYF	TGTGCCATCAGCCCCGACGGAGGGTTCAACGAGCAGTACTTC
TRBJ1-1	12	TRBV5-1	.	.	CASSLPGTEAFF	TGCGCCAGCAGCCTCCCCGGGACAGAAGCTTTCTTT
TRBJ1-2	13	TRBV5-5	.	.	CASSVNPGDGYTF	TGTGCCAGCAGCGTGAACCCAGGGGATGGCTACACCTTC
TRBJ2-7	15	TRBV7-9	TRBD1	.	CASSSGASRGREQYF	TGTGCCAGCAGCTCAGGGGCTAGTAGGGGGCGCGAGCAGTACTTC
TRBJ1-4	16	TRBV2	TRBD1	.	CASNDRALSANEKLFF	TGTGCCAGCAATGACAGGGCATTGTCGGCTAATGAAAAACTGTTTTTT
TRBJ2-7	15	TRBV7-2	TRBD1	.	CASSSRDRGDYEQYF	TGTGCCAGCAGCTCTCGGGACAGGGGCGACTACGAGCAGTACTTC
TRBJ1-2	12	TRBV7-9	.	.	CASSLGAYGYTF	TGTGCCAGCAGCTTGGGGGCCTATGGCTACACCTTC
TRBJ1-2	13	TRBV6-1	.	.	CASRGLGNYGYTF	TGTGCCAGCAGGGGGCTCGGTAACTATGGCTACACCTTC
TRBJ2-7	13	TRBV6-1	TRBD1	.	CASSEQALDRGYF	TGTGCCAGCAGTGAACAGGCACTGGACAGGGGGTACTTC
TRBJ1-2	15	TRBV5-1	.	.	CASSSLQGGDYGYTF	TGCGCCAGCAGCTCACTGCAGGGTGGCGACTATGGCTACACCTTC
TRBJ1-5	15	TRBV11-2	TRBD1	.	CASSLGQASNQPQHF	TGTGCCAGCAGCTTGGGACAGGCTAGCAATCAGCCCCAGCATTTT
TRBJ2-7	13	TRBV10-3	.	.	CATTGVPSYEQYF	TGTGCCACCACCGGGGTTCCCTCCTACGAGCAGTACTTC
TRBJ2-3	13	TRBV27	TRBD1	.	CASSSDRVNTQYF	TGTGCCAGCAGTAGTGACAGGGTTAATACGCAGTATTTT
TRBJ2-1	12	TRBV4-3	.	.	CASSQTSSEQFF	TGCGCCAGCAGCCAAACTAGTAGTGAGCAGTTCTTC
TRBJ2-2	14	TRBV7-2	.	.	CASSSRTDTGELFF	TGTGCCAGCAGCTCTCGTACGGACACCGGGGAGCTGTTTTTT
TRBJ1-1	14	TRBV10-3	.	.	CAISAAYPRTEAFF	TGTGCCATCAGCGCAGCGTACCCAAGGACTGAAGCTTTCTTT